A single sample gave rise to the 19 T cell receptor beta chains below, sequenced in a study of blood T cell repertoires in COVID-19. Sequencing was performed with immunoSEQ multiplex PCR; in TCRdb, only in-frame clones are kept and a portion is missing. The sample carries around 70,000 clones, about 69% recorded once. The sample taken for sequencing was peripheral blood. These receptors came from a man in his 70s with acute or convalescent COVID-19.

J is TRBJ1-6 and V is TRBV12-3 or TRBV12-4; the D gene is possibly TRBD1 (5 bases). The germline V and J ends were trimmed by 5 bases and 8 bases, with 10 bases remaining between them. The CDR3 covers 13 residues. The CDR3 spells CASSVGEDSPLHF. DNA for the CDR3: TGTGCCAGCAGTGTGGGGGAGGATTCACCCCTCCACTTT.

The J gene is TRBJ1-1, the V gene TRBV5-1, with D unclear. The CDR3 contains 13 residues. V lost 4 bases to trimming and J lost 5 bases, with 12 bases between them. In germline, CDR1 is SGHRS, CDR2 YFSETQ. This CDR3 is CASSGGSGTEAFF. The CDR3, as DNA: TGCGCCAGCAGCGGTGGATCGGGGACTGAAGCTTTCTTT.

This sequence joins TRBV12-3 or TRBV12-4 and TRBJ1-2; TRBD1 matches at 8 bases. Trimming removed 4 bases from V and 6 bases from J; junction bases left unmatched: 1. The CDR3 is 12 amino acids. In DNA, the CDR3 is TGTGCCAGCAGTTCAGGGGGCGATGGCTACACCTTC. It encodes CASSSGGDGYTF.

The chain combines TRBV28 with TRBJ1-1, with D hard to call. Trimming pared 6 bases from V and 1 base from J, leaving 12 bases between. The germline V gene encodes CDR1 MDHEN and CDR2 SYDVKM. This CDR3 region has 14 residues. In DNA form, the CDR3 reads TGTGCCAGCAGCCGAGGATTTACGAACACTGAAGCTTTCTTT. Protein: CASSRGFTNTEAFF. The variable domain in full, with the rest retrieved from reference TRBV28 and TRBJ1-1, is DVKVTQSSRYLVKRTGEKVFLECVQDMDHENMFWYRQDPGLGLRLIYFSYDVKMKEKGDIPEGYSVSREKKERFSLILESASTNQTSMYLCASSRGFTNTEAFFGQGTRLTVV.

This clone was observed a handful of times. The rearrangement links TRBV11-2 to TRBJ2-7, with D possibly being TRBD1 (5 bases). The germline V and J ends were trimmed by 1 base and 3 bases, with 13 bases remaining between them. Germline lookup yields CDR1 SGHAT and CDR2 FQNNGV. The length of the CDR3 is 15 residues. CDR3 protein: CASSLVAGKGYEQYF. For the CDR3, the DNA is TGTGCCAGCAGCTTAGTAGCAGGGAAGGGCTACGAGCAGTACTTC.

The chain is built from TRBV6-2 or TRBV6-3 and TRBJ1-4; D is possibly TRBD1 (6 bases). Germline CDR1 reads MNHEY; CDR2 reads SVGEGT. CDR3 length equals 17 residues. Deletions cut 4 bases from V and 8 bases from J, with 23 bases between. In DNA, the CDR3 is TGTGCCAGCAGTTGGGGGCAATACGAAGGTTCGCACGAAAAACTGTTTTTT. This encodes CASSWGQYEGSHEKLFF.

The rearrangement uses TRBV19 and TRBJ2-7, with 14 bases identical to TRBD2. V was pared by 5 bases and J by 4 bases, with 10 bases of the junction left unmatched. Germline V gives CDR1 LNHDA, CDR2 SQIVND (reference sequence). The CDR3 loop spans 17 amino acids. In DNA, the CDR3 is TGTGCCAGTAGTGCCCCAGCCGGGACTAGCGGGAGATACGAGCAGTACTTC. It encodes CASSAPAGTSGRYEQYF.

The rearrangement joins TRBV2 to TRBJ1-3; D perhaps matches TRBD1 (6 bases). Germline V gives CDR1 SNHLY, CDR2 FYNNEI. This CDR3 has 14 amino acids. V shed 4 bases and J shed 2 bases, with 9 bases lying between them. The CDR3 protein is CASSVQGAGNTIYF. The DNA of the CDR3 is TGTGCCAGCAGTGTACAGGGAGCTGGAAACACCATATATTTT.

This clone was observed a single time. The chain employs TRBV11-3 and TRBJ2-7, with D possibly matching TRBD2 (6 bases). The CDR3 extends over 17 amino acids. Germline V lookup: CDR1 SGHNT, CDR2 YENEEA. Trimming stripped 2 bases from V and 2 bases from J, with 19 bases between. The CDR3 is CASSLHGVRLDTYEQYF. DNA of the CDR3: TGTGCCAGCAGCTTACACGGGGTCCGACTAGATACCTACGAGCAGTACTTC.

This chain uses TRBV4-1 with TRBJ2-7; D not certain. Between the trimmed V and J ends, which lost 2 bases and 0 bases, there was a span of 8 bases. This CDR3 region has 14 residues. Germline assignment: CDR1 MGHRA and CDR2 YSYEKL. In DNA, the CDR3 is TGCGCCAGCAGCCAAATTGAGTCCTCCTACGAGCAGTACTTC. Translating gives CASSQIESSYEQYF.

The V and J genes are TRBV5-1 and TRBJ2-5; 16 bases are a match to TRBD2. Germline assignment: CDR1 SGHRS and CDR2 YFSETQ. The CDR3 covers 16 residues. The junction had 3 bases not matched to a gene; V was cut back by 3 bases and J by 4 bases. This chain's CDR3 is CASSSGLAGGGETQYF. In DNA, the CDR3 is TGCGCCAGCAGCTCGGGACTAGCGGGAGGGGGAGAGACCCAGTACTTC.

The chain employs TRBV18 and TRBJ1-4; no clear D gene. The CDR3 is made up of 15 amino acids. The V end was cut by 3 bases, the J end by 8 bases, with 16 bases between. Germline V lookup: CDR1 KGHSH, CDR2 LQKENI. The CDR3 is CASSPRGDVKEKLFF. The CDR3 bases are TGTGCCAGCTCACCCCGGGGAGACGTAAAGGAAAAACTGTTTTTT.

CDR3 nucleotide sequence: TGTGCCACCGGTCAGGGAGGAACTGGAAACACCATATATTTT. Translating gives CATGQGGTGNTIYF. The V gene is TRBV28, the J gene TRBJ1-3; a weak D match, TRBD1 (5 bases). CDR1 and CDR2 (germline): MDHEN, SYDVKM. Trimming took off 10 bases at V and 2 bases at J, with 15 bases between the two ends. The CDR3 loop spans 14 amino acids.

This sequence joins TRBV28 and TRBJ2-7, with D unresolved. V dropped 2 bases and J dropped 6 bases, with 5 bases sitting between them. This CDR3 contains 11 residues. From germline, CDR1 is MDHEN and CDR2 SYDVKM. DNA for the CDR3: TGTGCCAGCAGTTTAGAGAGCGAGCAGTACTTC. This translates into CASSLESEQYF.

Note on this clone: The sample holds other DNA sequences that translate to the same CDR3. J is TRBJ2-5 and V is TRBV11-2, with TRBD2 matching over 7 bases. CDR1 and CDR2 from the germline V gene are SGHAT and FQNNGV. The CDR3 length is 14 residues. The ends lost 1 base at V and 5 bases at J; junction bases unmatched: 4. Here the CDR3 DNA reads TGTGCCAGCAGCTTAGGGGGTAGCGGGGAGACCCAGTACTTC. It specifies CASSLGGSGETQYF. The variable domain in full, with the rest retrieved from reference TRBV11-2 and TRBJ2-5, is EAGVAQSPRYKIIEKRQSVAFWCNPISGHATLYWYQQILGQGPKLLIQFQNNGVVDDSQLPKDRFSAERLKGVDSTLKIQPAKLEDSAVYLCASSLGGSGETQYFGPGTRLLVL.

V is TRBV27 and J is TRBJ2-7; 9 bases agree with TRBD1. The CDR3 is made up of 16 amino acids. Germline loops: CDR1 MNHEY, CDR2 SMNVEV (reference sequence). J gave up 2 bases and V 5 bases, and 10 bases lay outside the gene matches. CDR3 bases: TGTGCCAGCAGTCCCCTAGGACAGGGGTATACCTACGAGCAGTACTTC. Its protein product is CASSPLGQGYTYEQYF.

The chain combines TRBV11-2 with TRBJ2-3; 8 bases map to TRBD1. Germline trimming cut 5 bases from V and 3 bases from J; bases unmatched to any gene: 13. Germline CDR1 and CDR2: SGHAT and FQNNGV. CDR3 length equals 17 residues. CDR3 in amino acids: CASSHWGNRGTTDTQYF. The CDR3 nucleotides are TGTGCCAGCAGCCATTGGGGGAACAGGGGGACGACAGATACGCAGTATTTT.

V gene TRBV7-3 combines with J gene TRBJ2-1; 7 bases are shared with TRBD1. V was clipped by 5 bases and J by 0 bases; unmatched bases: 10. The CDR3 totals 17 residues. Germline assignment: CDR1 SGHTA and CDR2 FQGTGA. This chain's CDR3 is CASSPTGDSSSYNEQFF. DNA of the CDR3: TGTGCCAGCAGCCCCACAGGGGACAGCAGCTCCTACAATGAGCAGTTCTTC.

J is TRBJ2-3 and V is TRBV6-2 or TRBV6-3; 8 bases agree with TRBD1. CDR3 length: 15 residues. Unmatched junction bases numbered 8, after V lost 3 bases and J lost 6 bases. Germline assignment: CDR1 MNHEY and CDR2 SVGEGT. CDR3 nucleotides: TGTGCCAGCAGTTATGGGCAGGGGGCATGGGATACGCAGTATTTT. It encodes CASSYGQGAWDTQYF.